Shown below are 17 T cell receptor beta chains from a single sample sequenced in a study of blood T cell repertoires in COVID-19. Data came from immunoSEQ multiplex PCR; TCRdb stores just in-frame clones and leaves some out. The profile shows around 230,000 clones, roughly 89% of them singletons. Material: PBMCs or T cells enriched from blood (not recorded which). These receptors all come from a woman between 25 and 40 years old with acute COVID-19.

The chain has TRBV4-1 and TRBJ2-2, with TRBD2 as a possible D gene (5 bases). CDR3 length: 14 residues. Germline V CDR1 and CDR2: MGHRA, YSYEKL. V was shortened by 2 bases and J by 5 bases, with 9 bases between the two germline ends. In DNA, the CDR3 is TGCGCCAGCAGCCAACATGAGGGAACCGGGGAGCTGTTTTTT. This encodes CASSQHEGTGELFF.

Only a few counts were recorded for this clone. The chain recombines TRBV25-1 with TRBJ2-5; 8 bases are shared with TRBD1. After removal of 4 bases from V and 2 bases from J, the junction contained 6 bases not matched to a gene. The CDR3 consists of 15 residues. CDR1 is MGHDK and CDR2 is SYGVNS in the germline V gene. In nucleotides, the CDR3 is TGTGCCAGCAGTGGCCAAAACAGGGGGCAAGAGACCCAGTACTTC. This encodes CASSGQNRGQETQYF.

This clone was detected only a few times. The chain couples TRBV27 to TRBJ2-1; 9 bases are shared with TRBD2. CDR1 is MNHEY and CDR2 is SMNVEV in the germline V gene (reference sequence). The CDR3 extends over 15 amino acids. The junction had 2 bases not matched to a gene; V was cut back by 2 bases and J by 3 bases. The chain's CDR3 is CASSLAGGFYNEQFF. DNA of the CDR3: TGTGCCAGCAGTTTAGCGGGGGGGTTCTACAATGAGCAGTTCTTC.

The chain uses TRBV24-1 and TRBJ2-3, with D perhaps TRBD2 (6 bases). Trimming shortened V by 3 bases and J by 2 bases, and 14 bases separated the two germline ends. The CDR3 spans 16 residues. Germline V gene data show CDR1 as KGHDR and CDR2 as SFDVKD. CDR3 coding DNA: TGTGCCACCAGTGATGCTCATACGGACTACACAGATACGCAGTATTTT. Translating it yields CATSDAHTDYTDTQYF.

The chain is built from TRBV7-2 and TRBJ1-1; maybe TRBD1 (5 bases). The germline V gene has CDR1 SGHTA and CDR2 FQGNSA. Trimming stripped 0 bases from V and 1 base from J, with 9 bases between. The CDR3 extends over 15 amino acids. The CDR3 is CASSLAARENTEAFF. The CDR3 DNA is TGTGCCAGCAGCTTAGCCGCCAGGGAGAACACTGAAGCTTTCTTT.

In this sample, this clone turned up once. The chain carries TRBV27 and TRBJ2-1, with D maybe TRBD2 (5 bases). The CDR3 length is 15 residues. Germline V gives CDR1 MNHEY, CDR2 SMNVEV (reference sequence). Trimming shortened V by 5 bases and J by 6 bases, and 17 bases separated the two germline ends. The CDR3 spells CASSATSSVPNEQFF. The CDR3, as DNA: TGTGCCAGCAGTGCTACTAGTTCAGTCCCCAATGAGCAGTTCTTC.

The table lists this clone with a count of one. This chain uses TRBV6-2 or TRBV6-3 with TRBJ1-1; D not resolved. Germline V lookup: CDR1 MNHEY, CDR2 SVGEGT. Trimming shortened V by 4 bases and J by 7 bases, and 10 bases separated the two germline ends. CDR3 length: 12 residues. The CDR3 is CASSFPGVEAFF. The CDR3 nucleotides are TGTGCCAGCAGTTTCCCCGGGGTTGAAGCTTTCTTT.

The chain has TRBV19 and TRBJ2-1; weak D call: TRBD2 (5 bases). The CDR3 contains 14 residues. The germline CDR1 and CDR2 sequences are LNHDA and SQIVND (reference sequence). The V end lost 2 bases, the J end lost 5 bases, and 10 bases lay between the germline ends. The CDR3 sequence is CASSIILGNNEQFF. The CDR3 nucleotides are TGTGCCAGTAGTATAATTCTCGGGAACAATGAGCAGTTCTTC.

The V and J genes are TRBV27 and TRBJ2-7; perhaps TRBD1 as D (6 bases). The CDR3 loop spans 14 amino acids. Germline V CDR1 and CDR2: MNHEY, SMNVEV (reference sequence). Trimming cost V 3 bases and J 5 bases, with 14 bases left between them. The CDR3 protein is CASSFDRRSHEQYF. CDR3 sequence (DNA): TGTGCCAGCAGTTTCGACAGGCGGTCCCACGAGCAGTACTTC.

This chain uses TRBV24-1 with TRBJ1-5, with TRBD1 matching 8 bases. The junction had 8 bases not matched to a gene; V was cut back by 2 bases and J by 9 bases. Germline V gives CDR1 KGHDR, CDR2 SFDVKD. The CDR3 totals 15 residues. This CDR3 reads CATSDSQGGPRPQHF. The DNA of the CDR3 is TGTGCCACCAGTGATTCACAGGGGGGACCACGGCCCCAGCATTTT.

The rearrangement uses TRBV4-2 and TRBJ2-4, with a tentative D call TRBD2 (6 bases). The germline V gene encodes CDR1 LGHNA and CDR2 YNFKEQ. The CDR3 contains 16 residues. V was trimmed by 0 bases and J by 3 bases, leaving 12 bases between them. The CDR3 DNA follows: TGTGCCAGCAGCCAAGAGGGGGGTTTTGACAAAAACATTCAGTACTTC. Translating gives CASSQEGGFDKNIQYF.

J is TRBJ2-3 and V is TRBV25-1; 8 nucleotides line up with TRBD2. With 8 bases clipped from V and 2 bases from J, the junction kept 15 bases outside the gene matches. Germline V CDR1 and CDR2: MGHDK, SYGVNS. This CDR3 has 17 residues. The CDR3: CASEEASGGPFTDTQYF. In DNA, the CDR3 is TGTGCCAGCGAGGAGGCGAGCGGGGGCCCTTTCACAGATACGCAGTATTTT. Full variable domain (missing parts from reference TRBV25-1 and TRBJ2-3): EADIYQTPRYLVIGTGKKITLECSQTMGHDKMYWYQQDPGMELHLIHYSYGVNSTEKGDLSSESTVSRIRTEHFPLTLESARPSHTSQYLCASEEASGGPFTDTQYFGPGTRLTVL.

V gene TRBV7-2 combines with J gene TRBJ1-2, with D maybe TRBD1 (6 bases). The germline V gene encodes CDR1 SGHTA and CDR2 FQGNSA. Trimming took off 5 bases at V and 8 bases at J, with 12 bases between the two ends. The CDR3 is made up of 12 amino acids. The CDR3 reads CASSPGQFGYTF. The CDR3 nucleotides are TGTGCCAGCAGCCCAGGACAGTTCGGCTACACCTTC.

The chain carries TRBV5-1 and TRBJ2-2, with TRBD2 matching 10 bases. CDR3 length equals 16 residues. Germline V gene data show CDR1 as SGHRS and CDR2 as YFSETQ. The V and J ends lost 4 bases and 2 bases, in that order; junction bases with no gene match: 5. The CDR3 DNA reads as TGCGCCAGCAGCGCGTTAGCGGGGGGTAACACCGGGGAGCTGTTTTTT. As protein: CASSALAGGNTGELFF. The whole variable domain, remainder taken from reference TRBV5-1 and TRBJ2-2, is KAGVTQTPRYLIKTRGQQVTLSCSPISGHRSVSWYQQTPGQGLQFLFEYFSETQRNKGNFPGRFSGRQFSNSRSEMNVSTLELGDSALYLCASSALAGGNTGELFFGEGSRLTVL.

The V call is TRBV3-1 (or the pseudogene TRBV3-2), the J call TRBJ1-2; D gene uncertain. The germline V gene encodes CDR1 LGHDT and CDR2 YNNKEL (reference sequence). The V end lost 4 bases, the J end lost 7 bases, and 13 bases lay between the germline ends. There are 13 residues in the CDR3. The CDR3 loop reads CASSLVQATGYTF. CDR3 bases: TGTGCCAGCAGCCTCGTGCAGGCGACTGGCTACACCTTC.

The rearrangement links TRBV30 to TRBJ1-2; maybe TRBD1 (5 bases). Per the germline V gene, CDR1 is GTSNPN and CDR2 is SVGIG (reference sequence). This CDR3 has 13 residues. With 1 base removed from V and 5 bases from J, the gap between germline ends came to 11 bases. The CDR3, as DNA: TGTGCCTGGAGTGGGGGGGAGGGATATGGCTACACCTTC. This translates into CAWSGGEGYGYTF.

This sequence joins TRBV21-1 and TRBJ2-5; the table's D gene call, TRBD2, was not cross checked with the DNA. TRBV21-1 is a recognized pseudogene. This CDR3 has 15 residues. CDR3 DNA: TGTGCCAGCAGCAAAGGGGGGGGGCTTTTGGAGACCCAGTACTTC. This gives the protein CASSKGGGLLETQYF.